Following are 9 T cell receptor beta chains from one sample sequenced in a study of T cells after yellow fever vaccination. TCRdb ran MiXCR on the 5' RACE reads and lists one entry per CDR3 protein. The table lists about 110,000 distinct CDR3 sequences, 7% to 8.5% of them singletons. Material: CD8+ T cells sorted from PBMCs, obtained 45 days after the yellow fever booster vaccination. These receptors all stem from a man under 40 who received the YFV17D yellow fever vaccine.

Ten or more counts support this clonotype. The chain uses TRBV7-2 and TRBJ2-1; D uncertain. Per the germline V gene, CDR1 is SGHTA and CDR2 is FQGNSA. V was shortened by 8 bases and J by 2 bases, with 1 base between the two germline ends. The CDR3 runs 10 residues. CDR3 residues: CASAYNEQFF. CDR3 coding DNA: TGTGCCAGCGCCTACAATGAGCAGTTCTTC.

This clonotype was seen repeatedly, ten times or more. This chain connects TRBV2 to TRBJ1-1; D ambiguous. The CDR3 totals 11 residues. The germline V gene encodes CDR1 SNHLY and CDR2 FYNNEI. V was trimmed by 9 bases and J by 1 base, leaving 6 bases between them. CDR3 sequence (DNA): TGTGCCAGTGAGGGGAACACTGAAGCTTTCTTT. It yields the protein CASEGNTEAFF.

This clonotype was counted many times. The chain uses TRBV7-2 and TRBJ1-1, with 8 positions matching TRBD1. CDR1 and CDR2 (germline): SGHTA, FQGNSA. Trimming removed 4 bases from V and 7 bases from J; junction bases left unmatched: 5. The CDR3 is 13 residues long. The CDR3 DNA follows: TGTGCCAGCAGCTCCCCCGGGACAGGTGAAGCTTTCTTT. Protein product: CASSSPGTGEAFF.

This clonotype appeared a few times. The gene calls are TRBV18 and TRBJ2-1; D call uncertain. V lost 8 bases and J lost 0, with 11 bases in between. Germline V gene lookup returns CDR1 KGHSH and CDR2 LQKENI. The CDR3 consists of 14 residues. The DNA of the CDR3 is TGTGCCAGCCATCCTTGGGACTCCTACAATGAGCAGTTCTTC. Its protein is CASHPWDSYNEQFF.

This clonotype has more than one count but fewer than ten. The V gene is TRBV20-1, the J gene TRBJ2-6; no reliable D call. The V gene's germline CDR1 is DFQATT and CDR2 SNEGSKA (reference sequence). Trimming took off 3 bases at V and 3 bases at J, with 21 bases between the two ends. CDR3 length: 18 residues. The CDR3 region is CSASRYTNEDHGANVLTF. CDR3 coding DNA: TGCAGTGCTAGCCGGTATACGAACGAAGATCATGGGGCCAACGTCCTGACTTTC.

This clonotype was counted many times. This chain uses TRBV5-6 with TRBJ1-2; D is unclear. The CDR3 spans 14 residues. Trimming removed 4 bases from V and 3 bases from J, with 13 bases in between. CDR1 and CDR2 from the germline V gene are SGHDT and YYEEEE. The CDR3 sequence is CASSPGQTHYGYTF. The CDR3 DNA sequence: TGTGCCAGCAGCCCCGGGCAGACGCACTATGGCTACACCTTC. Full variable domain (remainder filled in from reference TRBV5-6 and TRBJ1-2): DAGVTQSPTHLIKTRGQQVTLRCSPKSGHDTVSWYQQALGQGPQFIFQYYEEEERQRGNFPDRFSGHQFPNYSSELNVNALLLGDSALYLCASSPGQTHYGYTFGSGTRLTVV.

Details on this clonotype: A much larger clone is a single base away; this may be a read error. The J gene is TRBJ2-7, the V gene TRBV6-1; D might be TRBD1 or TRBD2, each matching 6 bases. The CDR3 loop spans 13 amino acids. Trimming shortened V by 10 bases and J by 4 bases, and 17 bases separated the two germline ends. Germline-derived CDR1 and CDR2 are MNHNS and SASEGT. CDR3: CATTVGGPYEQYF. The CDR3 DNA reads TGTGCCACAACGGTGGGGGGCCCGTACGAGCAGTACTTC.

This clonotype has at least ten counts. The gene calls are TRBV5-1 and TRBJ2-1; perhaps TRBD1 as D (6 bases). V dropped 7 bases and J dropped 7 bases, with 12 bases sitting between them. Looked up from germline, CDR1 is SGHRS and CDR2 is YFSETQ. The CDR3 loop spans 12 amino acids. The CDR3 reads CASQIGGNEQFF. The CDR3 coding sequence is TGCGCCAGCCAAATAGGGGGTAATGAGCAGTTCTTC.

The chain employs TRBV19 and TRBJ2-1, with D possibly TRBD2 on 5 matching bases. This CDR3 has 12 amino acids. V gave up 7 bases and J gave up 6 bases, with 10 bases separating them. Germline V gene data show CDR1 as LNHDA and CDR2 as SQIVND (reference sequence). CDR3 coding DNA: TGTGCCAGTAACGAGGGCCTCAATGAGCAGTTCTTC. Translated: CASNEGLNEQFF.